The rows below give T cell receptor beta chains drawn from one sample of a study of T cell responses to AZD1222 COVID-19 vaccine. The assay was immunoSEQ multiplex PCR, and TCRdb's table has in-frame clones only and misses some. The sample yields about 120,000 clones, around 82% seen once. This specimen consisted of peripheral blood, obtained on day 0 of AZD1222 vaccination. Receptors were obtained from an adult in good health. Both conserved end residues are part of each CDR3. Each record gives: J gene, clone size, CDR3 length, V gene, D gene, CDR3 DNA, CDR3 protein. A D gene is named only where the DNA matches it firmly. Expanded clones get a size class; other rows say once, few or many, or leave the size out.

J gene: TRBJ2-7
clone size: NA
CDR3 length: 17
V gene: TRBV7-9
D gene: NA
CDR3 DNA: TGTGCCAGCAGCTTACTCCTCAACCCGGGAAGCGCGTACGAGCAGTACTTC
CDR3 protein: CASSLLLNPGSAYEQYF

J gene: TRBJ1-6
clone size: many
CDR3 length: 14
V gene: TRBV27
D gene: TRBD1
CDR3 DNA: TGTGCCAGCAGTGTCGGGACAGAGGGGAGGTCCCTCCACTTT
CDR3 protein: CASSVGTEGRSLHF

J gene: TRBJ2-7
clone size: NA
CDR3 length: 13
V gene: TRBV6-5
D gene: NA
CDR3 DNA: TGTGCCAGCTCCGGGGGGCCCCCCTACGAGCAGTACTTC
CDR3 protein: CASSGGPPYEQYF

J gene: TRBJ1-3
clone size: NA
CDR3 length: 15
V gene: TRBV6-5
D gene: TRBD1
CDR3 DNA: TGTGCCAGCAGCCTGGGACAGGGCTCTGGAAACACCATATATTTT
CDR3 protein: CASSLGQGSGNTIYF

J gene: TRBJ1-5
clone size: NA
CDR3 length: 13
V gene: TRBV9
D gene: NA
CDR3 DNA: TGTGCCAGCAGCGTACGGGGAGATCAGCCCCAGCATTTT
CDR3 protein: CASSVRGDQPQHF

J gene: TRBJ2-7
clone size: NA
CDR3 length: 14
V gene: TRBV4-2
D gene: TRBD1
CDR3 DNA: TGTGCCAGCAGCCAACCGGACAGGGCCTACGAGCAGTACTTC
CDR3 protein: CASSQPDRAYEQYF

J gene: TRBJ1-1
clone size: NA
CDR3 length: 15
V gene: TRBV3-1/TRBV3-2
D gene: NA
CDR3 DNA: TGTGCCAGCAGCCAAGGAGCAGCTAGTTACACTGAAGCTTTCTTT
CDR3 protein: CASSQGAASYTEAFF

J gene: TRBJ1-4
clone size: NA
CDR3 length: 14
V gene: TRBV29-1
D gene: NA
CDR3 DNA: TGCAGCGTTGGAATGACAACCCAGGGGGAAAAACTGTTTTTT
CDR3 protein: CSVGMTTQGEKLFF

J gene: TRBJ2-2
clone size: few
CDR3 length: 17
V gene: TRBV7-9
D gene: NA
CDR3 DNA: TGTGCCAGCAGCTCAGCTCGGTGGGGGCCAAACACCGGGGAGCTGTTTTTT
CDR3 protein: CASSSARWGPNTGELFF

J gene: TRBJ2-1
clone size: NA
CDR3 length: 14
V gene: TRBV24-1
D gene: TRBD1
CDR3 DNA: TGTGCCACCAGTGAACAGGGGGAAAGGGATGAGCAGTTCTTC
CDR3 protein: CATSEQGERDEQFF

J gene: TRBJ1-5
clone size: NA
CDR3 length: 14
V gene: TRBV27
D gene: NA
CDR3 DNA: TGTGCCAGCAGTAGAGTGAGCGCGGTTCAGCCCCAGCATTTT
CDR3 protein: CASSRVSAVQPQHF

J gene: TRBJ1-2
clone size: once
CDR3 length: 13
V gene: TRBV24-1
D gene: NA
CDR3 DNA: TGTGCCACCAGTGTGACCGGGTTTGGTGGCTACACCTTC
CDR3 protein: CATSVTGFGGYTF

J gene: TRBJ1-2
clone size: once
CDR3 length: 14
V gene: TRBV5-1
D gene: NA
CDR3 DNA: TGCGCCAGCAGCTTAAGGGGAGCTAACTATGGCTACACCTTC
CDR3 protein: CASSLRGANYGYTF

J gene: TRBJ2-4
clone size: few
CDR3 length: 13
V gene: TRBV6-5
D gene: NA
CDR3 DNA: TGTGCCAGCAGCGCCAAACAGGGAGACATTCAGTACTTC
CDR3 protein: CASSAKQGDIQYF

J gene: TRBJ2-2
clone size: NA
CDR3 length: 15
V gene: TRBV7-2
D gene: TRBD2
CDR3 DNA: TGTGCCAGCAGCTCCTCCGGGACTACCACCGGGGAGCTGTTTTTT
CDR3 protein: CASSSSGTTTGELFF

J gene: TRBJ2-7
clone size: NA
CDR3 length: 12
V gene: TRBV3-1/TRBV3-2
D gene: NA
CDR3 DNA: TGTGCCAGCAGCCCCTCGTTGGGCCAGCAGTACTTC
CDR3 protein: CASSPSLGQQYF

J gene: TRBJ2-7
clone size: once
CDR3 length: 16
V gene: TRBV28
D gene: NA
CDR3 DNA: TGTGCCAGCAGTGAAGGACGCAGGGGCCCCCGCTACGAGCAGTACTTC
CDR3 protein: CASSEGRRGPRYEQYF

J gene: TRBJ1-3
clone size: NA
CDR3 length: 14
V gene: TRBV6-1
D gene: NA
CDR3 DNA: TGTGCCAGCAGTGAAGCCCCCAGGGGAAACACCATATATTTT
CDR3 protein: CASSEAPRGNTIYF

J gene: TRBJ2-5
clone size: NA
CDR3 length: 16
V gene: TRBV3-1/TRBV3-2
D gene: TRBD2
CDR3 DNA: TGTGCCAGCAGCCAACAACGTGCCGGGAGGGCGGAGACCCAGTACTTC
CDR3 protein: CASSQQRAGRAETQYF

J gene: TRBJ1-1
clone size: NA
CDR3 length: 17
V gene: TRBV19
D gene: NA
CDR3 DNA: TGTGCCAGTAGTACCCAATATCTCCTACAGGAGAACACTGAAGCTTTCTTT
CDR3 protein: CASSTQYLLQENTEAFF

J gene: TRBJ2-7
clone size: NA
CDR3 length: 14
V gene: TRBV6-2/TRBV6-3
D gene: TRBD2
CDR3 DNA: TGTGCCAGCAGCCTAGCGGGGCACCCCTACGAGCAGTACTTC
CDR3 protein: CASSLAGHPYEQYF

J gene: TRBJ1-2
clone size: NA
CDR3 length: 11
V gene: TRBV20-1
D gene: NA
CDR3 DNA: TGCAGTGCTAGAGATAAGGAGGGCTACACCTTC
CDR3 protein: CSARDKEGYTF

J gene: TRBJ2-2
clone size: NA
CDR3 length: 16
V gene: TRBV19
D gene: NA
CDR3 DNA: TGTGCCAGTACCCGCGGGGGCCTTACAAACACCGGGGAGCTGTTTTTT
CDR3 protein: CASTRGGLTNTGELFF

J gene: TRBJ2-5
clone size: NA
CDR3 length: 13
V gene: TRBV20-1
D gene: NA
CDR3 DNA: TGCAGTGCTAGTAGCGGAGGGGGTGAGACCCAGTACTTC
CDR3 protein: CSASSGGGETQYF

J gene: TRBJ2-3
clone size: NA
CDR3 length: 15
V gene: TRBV5-1
D gene: NA
CDR3 DNA: TGCGCCAGCAGCTCAGACAACCTTAGCACAGATACGCAGTATTTT
CDR3 protein: CASSSDNLSTDTQYF

J gene: TRBJ2-2
clone size: NA
CDR3 length: 13
V gene: TRBV19
D gene: NA
CDR3 DNA: TGTGCCACCCGACTAGCGAACACCGGGGAGCTGTTTTTT
CDR3 protein: CATRLANTGELFF

J gene: TRBJ1-2
clone size: NA
CDR3 length: 16
V gene: TRBV28
D gene: TRBD1
CDR3 DNA: TGTGCCAGCAGTTCTCCCGGGACAGGGGGCGGGGCTGGCTACACCTTC
CDR3 protein: CASSSPGTGGGAGYTF

J gene: TRBJ2-7
clone size: NA
CDR3 length: 13
V gene: TRBV29-1
D gene: NA
CDR3 DNA: TGCAGCTCCCTGGAGGGCAGGGGCTACGAGCAGTACTTC
CDR3 protein: CSSLEGRGYEQYF

J gene: TRBJ2-1
clone size: NA
CDR3 length: 18
V gene: TRBV3-1/TRBV3-2
D gene: TRBD1
CDR3 DNA: TGTGCCAGCAGCCAACTTGGGCGGGGGACAGGGACCTACAATGAGCAGTTCTTC
CDR3 protein: CASSQLGRGTGTYNEQFF

J gene: TRBJ2-2
clone size: NA
CDR3 length: 14
V gene: TRBV7-2
D gene: NA
CDR3 DNA: TGTGCCAGCAGCTTTCAGGGGGGCACCGGGGAGCTGTTTTTT
CDR3 protein: CASSFQGGTGELFF

J gene: TRBJ2-7
clone size: NA
CDR3 length: 15
V gene: TRBV6-6
D gene: TRBD2
CDR3 DNA: TGTGCCAGCAGTTACTCTCGGGGGGGCTCCGGCGAGCAGTACTTC
CDR3 protein: CASSYSRGGSGEQYF

J gene: TRBJ1-5
clone size: NA
CDR3 length: 16
V gene: TRBV28
D gene: NA
CDR3 DNA: TGTGCCAGCAGTTTATTCAGGGAGGGAGTGGGTCAGCCCCAGCATTTT
CDR3 protein: CASSLFREGVGQPQHF

J gene: TRBJ1-2
clone size: NA
CDR3 length: 13
V gene: TRBV4-3
D gene: NA
CDR3 DNA: TGCGCCAGCAGCCAAGGGACAGACTATGGCTACACCTTC
CDR3 protein: CASSQGTDYGYTF

J gene: TRBJ2-4
clone size: once
CDR3 length: 16
V gene: TRBV6-1
D gene: NA
CDR3 DNA: TGTGCCAGCAGTGATGGAGGGTCGGAAGCCAAAAACATTCAGTACTTC
CDR3 protein: CASSDGGSEAKNIQYF

J gene: TRBJ1-1
clone size: NA
CDR3 length: 18
V gene: TRBV10-1
D gene: NA
CDR3 DNA: TGCGCCAGCAGTGATTCCGCTGGGACAAGCGGCCTGAACACTGAAGCTTTCTTT
CDR3 protein: CASSDSAGTSGLNTEAFF

J gene: TRBJ2-7
clone size: NA
CDR3 length: 14
V gene: TRBV7-8
D gene: TRBD1
CDR3 DNA: TGTGCCAGCAGCCCACAGGGGGTATCCTACGAGCAGTACTTC
CDR3 protein: CASSPQGVSYEQYF

J gene: TRBJ1-4
clone size: NA
CDR3 length: 14
V gene: TRBV7-8
D gene: NA
CDR3 DNA: TGTGCCAGCAGCAGGACAGCACACAATGAAAAACTGTTTTTT
CDR3 protein: CASSRTAHNEKLFF

J gene: TRBJ1-4
clone size: NA
CDR3 length: 15
V gene: TRBV2
D gene: NA
CDR3 DNA: TGTGCCAGCAGTGGGGAAGAGGGGGATTATGAAAAACTGTTTTTT
CDR3 protein: CASSGEEGDYEKLFF

J gene: TRBJ1-1
clone size: NA
CDR3 length: 13
V gene: TRBV6-5
D gene: NA
CDR3 DNA: TGTGCCAGCAGCCCCCCGGGGAACACTGAAGCTTTCTTT
CDR3 protein: CASSPPGNTEAFF

J gene: TRBJ2-1
clone size: NA
CDR3 length: 19
V gene: TRBV15
D gene: NA
CDR3 DNA: TGTGCCACCAGCCTGCCCACCAAGTACGACAGAGCCTCAAACAATGAGCAGTTCTTC
CDR3 protein: CATSLPTKYDRASNNEQFF

J gene: TRBJ1-1
clone size: few
CDR3 length: 13
V gene: TRBV7-4
D gene: NA
CDR3 DNA: TGTGCCAGCGCCCTACTGGCCAACACTGAAGCTTTCTTT
CDR3 protein: CASALLANTEAFF

J gene: TRBJ1-5
clone size: NA
CDR3 length: 14
V gene: TRBV27
D gene: TRBD1
CDR3 DNA: TGTGCCAGCAGTCGGGACAGGGGCAATCAGCCCCAGCATTTT
CDR3 protein: CASSRDRGNQPQHF

J gene: TRBJ1-3
clone size: NA
CDR3 length: 14
V gene: TRBV30
D gene: TRBD1
CDR3 DNA: TGTGCCTGGGGGGGGACAGCCTCTGGAAACACCATATATTTT
CDR3 protein: CAWGGTASGNTIYF

J gene: TRBJ1-2
clone size: NA
CDR3 length: 15
V gene: TRBV18
D gene: TRBD1
CDR3 DNA: TGTGCCAGCTCAGGCCGACAGGGCGAGGACTATGGCTACACCTTC
CDR3 protein: CASSGRQGEDYGYTF

J gene: TRBJ1-1
clone size: NA
CDR3 length: 13
V gene: TRBV29-1
D gene: TRBD1
CDR3 DNA: TGCAGCGTTGTCAGGACAGGGGGCACTGAAGCTTTCTTT
CDR3 protein: CSVVRTGGTEAFF

J gene: TRBJ1-1
clone size: NA
CDR3 length: 13
V gene: TRBV19
D gene: NA
CDR3 DNA: TGTGCCAGTAACCCGTCCCTAAACACTGAAGCTTTCTTT
CDR3 protein: CASNPSLNTEAFF

J gene: TRBJ1-2
clone size: NA
CDR3 length: 16
V gene: TRBV28
D gene: NA
CDR3 DNA: TGTGCCAGCAGTTTCCCCCCGGGGGTGCCCAACTATGGCTACACCTTC
CDR3 protein: CASSFPPGVPNYGYTF

J gene: TRBJ2-1
clone size: once
CDR3 length: 14
V gene: TRBV4-2
D gene: TRBD2
CDR3 DNA: TGTGCCAGCAGCGGCAGCGGGGGGCCTTTGGAGCAGTTCTTC
CDR3 protein: CASSGSGGPLEQFF

J gene: TRBJ1-2
clone size: NA
CDR3 length: 14
V gene: TRBV28
D gene: TRBD1
CDR3 DNA: TGTGCCAGCAGTTCAGGGGGGCTGGGCTATGGCTACACCTTC
CDR3 protein: CASSSGGLGYGYTF

J gene: TRBJ2-7
clone size: NA
CDR3 length: 14
V gene: TRBV28
D gene: NA
CDR3 DNA: TGTGCCAGCAGTTTAGGCCTGGTGTCCTACGAGCAGTACTTC
CDR3 protein: CASSLGLVSYEQYF

J gene: TRBJ1-1
clone size: few
CDR3 length: 14
V gene: TRBV4-1
D gene: NA
CDR3 DNA: TGCGCCAGCCGGGCCCTTCTACGGGGGACTGAAGCTTTCTTT
CDR3 protein: CASRALLRGTEAFF

J gene: TRBJ1-1
clone size: NA
CDR3 length: 17
V gene: TRBV2
D gene: NA
CDR3 DNA: TGTGCCAGCAGTGGGGGAATATGGGACAACGAAAACACTGAAGCTTTCTTT
CDR3 protein: CASSGGIWDNENTEAFF

J gene: TRBJ1-1
clone size: few
CDR3 length: 12
V gene: TRBV12-3/TRBV12-4
D gene: NA
CDR3 DNA: TGTGCCAGCAGTTCTCAAGGAACTGAAGCTTTCTTT
CDR3 protein: CASSSQGTEAFF

J gene: TRBJ2-5
clone size: NA
CDR3 length: 15
V gene: TRBV3-1/TRBV3-2
D gene: NA
CDR3 DNA: TGTGCCAGCAGCCAAGTTTGGAGGGTCGGAGAGACCCAGTACTTC
CDR3 protein: CASSQVWRVGETQYF

J gene: TRBJ1-2
clone size: NA
CDR3 length: 13
V gene: TRBV6-5
D gene: NA
CDR3 DNA: TGTGCCAGCAGCTACATGGGCGGCCATGGCTACACCTTC
CDR3 protein: CASSYMGGHGYTF